This TCR beta chain was captured in a study of blood T cell repertoires in COVID-19. Deletions cut 1 base from V and 3 bases from J, with 10 bases between. CDR3 length: 14 amino acids. The germline CDR1 and CDR2 sequences are SGHKS and YYEKEE (reference sequence). Repertoires were generated with immunoSEQ multiplex PCR, while TCRdb's copy carries only in-frame clones and drops some. The sample includes about 210,000 clones, approximately 89% of them seen just once. This TCR derives from a woman aged 40 to 55 with acute or convalescent COVID-19. This chain joins TRBV5-5 and TRBJ2-5, with D perhaps TRBD1 (6 bases). The sample taken for sequencing was peripheral blood. This CDR3 is CASSLRPGEETQYF. CDR3 DNA: TGTGCCAGCAGCTTGCGGCCAGGGGAAGAGACCCAGTACTTC.